A single sample is the source of the 25 T cell receptor beta chains below, sequenced in a study of OX40 agonist ivuxolimab in advanced cancers. TCRdb's table, derived via immunoSEQ multiplex PCR, lists solely in-frame clones and lacks some. The sample has tens of thousands of clones, around four fifths seen once. The sample here was CD4+ or CD8+ T cells sorted from blood, taken in a trial of the OX40 agonist ivuxolimab. The origin of the receptors is an adult with an advanced solid tumor such as melanoma, head and neck, liver or kidney cancer.

The chain has TRBV28 and TRBJ2-4, with TRBD1 matching over 7 bases. CDR3 length equals 13 residues. Per the germline V gene, CDR1 is MDHEN and CDR2 is SYDVKM. V shed 5 bases, J shed 3 bases, and the junction held 1 base outside the gene matches. CDR3 loop: CASSTGDKNIQYF. The CDR3 DNA sequence: TGTGCCAGCAGTACAGGGGACAAAAACATTCAGTACTTC. Supplemented by reference TRBV28 and TRBJ2-4, the full variable domain reads DVKVTQSSRYLVKRTGEKVFLECVQDMDHENMFWYRQDPGLGLRLIYFSYDVKMKEKGDIPEGYSVSREKKERFSLILESASTNQTSMYLCASSTGDKNIQYFGAGTRLSVL.

The V call is TRBV5-4, the J call TRBJ2-5, with D tentatively TRBD2 (5 bases). The CDR3 length is 14 residues. V lost 8 bases, J lost 3 bases, and 17 bases lay in between. Germline-derived CDR1 and CDR2 are SGHNT and YYREEE (reference sequence). CDR3 in DNA: TGTGCCAGTCAGCGGTCCGATCAAAAAGAGACCCAGTACTTC. It specifies CASQRSDQKETQYF.

The J gene is TRBJ1-3, the V gene TRBV6-5; D remains unclear. This CDR3 comprises 15 residues. Germline V gives CDR1 MNHEY, CDR2 SVGAGI. V lost 0 bases to trimming and J lost 4 bases, with 10 bases between them. CDR3 protein: CASSYSVVGGNTIYF. CDR3 sequence (DNA): TGTGCCAGCAGTTACTCTGTGGTAGGAGGAAACACCATATATTTT.

The V call is TRBV29-1, the J call TRBJ1-1; the match to TRBD1 covers 7 bases. V trimming: 3 bases; J trimming: 4 bases; junction bases outside the gene matches: 5. Germline CDR1 SQVTM, CDR2 ANQGSEA. The CDR3 length is 13 residues. CDR3 nucleotide sequence: TGCAGCGTTGACAGGGGGGGACGCACTGAAGCTTTCTTT. Amino acid sequence: CSVDRGGRTEAFF. The whole variable domain, remainder taken from reference TRBV29-1 and TRBJ1-1, is SAVISQKPSRDICQRGTSLTIQCQVDSQVTMMFWYRQQPGQSLTLIATANQGSEATYESGFVIDKFPISRPNLTFSTLTVSNMSPEDSSIYLCSVDRGGRTEAFFGQGTRLTVV.

This chain links TRBV6-5 with TRBJ1-1; D possibly corresponds to TRBD1 (6 bases). The CDR3 runs 14 residues. V lost 6 bases, J lost 1 base, and 12 bases lay in between. In germline, CDR1 is MNHEY, CDR2 SVGAGI. The DNA for the CDR3 is TGTGCCAGCAGAAGGGACACCCAGAACACTGAAGCTTTCTTT. Translation gives CASRRDTQNTEAFF.

The chain employs TRBV7-3 and TRBJ2-3; D remains unclear. Germline CDR1 and CDR2: SGHTA and FQGTGA. The V end lost 3 bases, the J end lost 0 bases, and 4 bases lay between the germline ends. The CDR3 spans 13 residues. The CDR3 region has the DNA TGTGCCAGCAGCTTCTTTAGCACAGATACGCAGTATTTT. Amino acids: CASSFFSTDTQYF.

The chain uses TRBV6-5 and TRBJ2-7; D perhaps matches TRBD2 (6 bases). The germline V gene has CDR1 MNHEY and CDR2 SVGAGI. The CDR3 spans 14 residues. Between the trimmed V and J ends, which lost 5 bases and 4 bases, there was a span of 15 bases. The CDR3 reads CASSPRGGMYEQYF. The CDR3 DNA is TGTGCCAGCAGTCCCCGTGGGGGGATGTACGAGCAGTACTTC.

The gene calls are TRBV21-1 and TRBJ1-3. TRBV21-1 is flagged as a pseudogene. The CDR3 has 16 residues. The CDR3 protein is CASSNGRTNSGNTIYF. CDR3 bases: TGTGCCAGCAGCAACGGCAGGACCAACTCTGGAAACACCATATATTTT.

The chain joins TRBV10-1 to TRBJ1-4, with TRBD1 identical over 9 bases. The CDR3 has 12 residues. V was clipped by 9 bases and J by 8 bases; unmatched bases: 4. Germline lookup yields CDR1 WNHNN and CDR2 SYGVQD (reference sequence). The CDR3 region has the DNA TGCGCCAGAGGACAGGGGAAAGAAAAACTGTTTTTT. Protein sequence: CARGQGKEKLFF.

The genes are TRBV28 and TRBJ2-5; D unresolved. Germline CDR1 and CDR2: MDHEN and SYDVKM. This CDR3 has 15 residues. Deletions cut 2 bases from V and 4 bases from J, with 14 bases between. The CDR3 DNA reads as TGTGCCAGCAGTTTACCAGGTATCCCGGTAGAGACCCAGTACTTC. This translates into CASSLPGIPVETQYF.

Only a few counts were recorded for this clone. The chain carries TRBV9 and TRBJ2-2, with D possibly TRBD2 on 5 matching bases. The CDR3 is made up of 18 amino acids. From germline, CDR1 is SGDLS and CDR2 YYNGEE. V lost 4 bases and J lost 2, with 21 bases in between. Written as DNA, the CDR3 is TGTGCCAGCAGCTCTCAATCCGGGTTAGGACTTAACACCGGGGAGCTGTTTTTT. Protein: CASSSQSGLGLNTGELFF.

This clone appeared a few times. The chain joins TRBV2 to TRBJ1-5; possibly TRBD1 for D (5 bases). From germline, CDR1 is SNHLY and CDR2 FYNNEI. CDR3 size: 13 residues. V lost 7 bases to trimming and J lost 8 bases, with 15 bases between them. The CDR3 loop reads CASKGSGFKPQHF. Here the CDR3 DNA reads TGTGCCAGCAAGGGGTCGGGGTTTAAGCCCCAGCATTTT.

The rearrangement links TRBV28 to TRBJ1-5; D unresolved. V was clipped by 5 bases and J by 2 bases, with 16 bases between them. CDR1 and CDR2 (germline): MDHEN, SYDVKM. The CDR3 has 16 residues. CDR3: CASSALSRIGNQPQHF. The CDR3 nucleotides are TGTGCCAGCAGTGCTCTTAGTCGAATTGGCAATCAGCCCCAGCATTTT.

V and J are TRBV2 and TRBJ2-1; unclear D gene. Trimming left V 2 bases short and J 9 bases short, with 5 bases between. Germline CDR1 reads SNHLY; CDR2 reads FYNNEI. This CDR3 region has 11 residues. CDR3 sequence (DNA): TGTGCCAGCAGTGAAATTAGTGAGCAGTTCTTC. This translates into CASSEISEQFF.

The chain joins TRBV29-1 to TRBJ2-5; tentatively, D is TRBD1 or TRBD2 (6 bases each). V was clipped by 8 bases and J by 5 bases, with 15 bases between them. The CDR3 is made up of 12 amino acids. Germline assignment: CDR1 SQVTM and CDR2 ANQGSEA. The CDR3 sequence is CSTTQGRETQYF. CDR3 coding DNA: TGCAGCACCACCCAGGGGAGGGAGACCCAGTACTTC.

This chain uses TRBV7-9 with TRBJ1-5, with D hard to call. The CDR3 is 15 amino acids. Trimming shortened V by 4 bases and J by 5 bases, and 15 bases separated the two germline ends. The germline CDR1 and CDR2 sequences are SEHNR and FQNEAQ (reference sequence). The CDR3 reads CASSSADWTDQPQHF. The CDR3 DNA sequence: TGTGCCAGCAGCTCGGCGGACTGGACTGATCAGCCCCAGCATTTT.

The J gene is TRBJ1-6, the V gene TRBV9; D unresolved. V was shortened by 0 bases and J by 7 bases, with 8 bases between the two germline ends. From germline, CDR1 is SGDLS and CDR2 YYNGEE. The CDR3 runs 14 residues. CDR3 amino acids: CASSVGVWNSPLHF. The CDR3 DNA sequence: TGTGCCAGCAGCGTAGGGGTCTGGAATTCACCCCTCCACTTT.

J is TRBJ2-1 and V is TRBV6-1; D possibly corresponds to TRBD2 (6 bases). Germline CDR1 is MNHNS and CDR2 is SASEGT. CDR3 length: 15 amino acids. Trimming shortened V by 6 bases and J by 7 bases, and 19 bases separated the two germline ends. The chain's CDR3 is CASRDYGVIGNEQFF. CDR3 bases: TGTGCCAGCAGGGACTACGGGGTCATAGGGAATGAGCAGTTCTTC.

The chain couples TRBV7-6 to TRBJ2-5, with D tentatively TRBD1 (5 bases). Germline CDR1 reads SGHVS; CDR2 reads FNYEAQ. Trimming cost V 2 bases and J 5 bases, with 12 bases left between them. The CDR3 is 14 amino acids. This chain's CDR3 is CASSLSRAIETQYF. The CDR3 DNA sequence: TGTGCCAGCAGCTTATCCAGGGCAATTGAGACCCAGTACTTC.

V gene TRBV13 combines with J gene TRBJ2-7, with D perhaps TRBD1 (6 bases). This CDR3 has 14 residues. Per germline, CDR1 PRHDT and CDR2 FYEKMQ (reference sequence). The V end lost 4 bases, the J end lost 5 bases, and 15 bases lay between the germline ends. This chain's CDR3 is CASSSLTRGHEQYF. For the CDR3, the DNA is TGTGCCAGCAGCTCGTTGACCAGGGGCCACGAGCAGTACTTC.

V gene TRBV10-3 combines with J gene TRBJ2-5; tentative D call: TRBD2 (5 bases). V lost 0 bases and J 0 bases, leaving 8 bases between the germline ends. The CDR3 totals 15 residues. CDR1 ENHRY and CDR2 SYGVKD come from the germline V gene. CDR3 loop: CAISESKGDQETQYF. CDR3 sequence (DNA): TGTGCCATCAGTGAGTCGAAGGGAGACCAAGAGACCCAGTACTTC.

The rearrangement links TRBV6-5 to TRBJ1-2; D gene ambiguous. The CDR3 runs to 15 residues. Germline V CDR1 and CDR2: MNHEY, SVGAGI. V lost 2 bases to trimming and J lost 1 base, with 11 bases between them. The CDR3 protein is CASSYTQENNYGYTF. The CDR3, as DNA: TGTGCCAGCAGTTACACACAAGAAAATAACTATGGCTACACCTTC.

This clone was recorded once. The gene calls are TRBV9 and TRBJ2-6, with no clear D. Germline V gives CDR1 SGDLS, CDR2 YYNGEE. This CDR3 spans 14 amino acids. Between the trimmed V and J ends, which lost 4 bases and 1 base, there was a span of 6 bases. The CDR3 coding sequence is TGTGCCAGCAGCCCCGATTCTGGGGCCAACGTCCTGACTTTC. Its translation is CASSPDSGANVLTF.

CDR3 coding DNA: TGTGCCAGCAGTTACAGGCAGGGTGGCTACGAGCAGTACTTC. Translation: CASSYRQGGYEQYF. The V and J genes are TRBV6-5 and TRBJ2-7, with a weak D call TRBD1 (5 bases). V gave up 2 bases and J gave up 3 bases, with 11 bases separating them. CDR3 length: 14 amino acids. Germline CDR1 reads MNHEY; CDR2 reads SVGAGI.

The chain recombines TRBV28 with TRBJ1-6; tentatively, D is TRBD1 (5 bases). The V gene's germline CDR1 is MDHEN and CDR2 SYDVKM. Between the trimmed V and J ends, which lost 8 bases and 6 bases, there was a span of 20 bases. The length of the CDR3 is 16 residues. DNA for the CDR3: TGTGCCAGCCATCCGGCCGGGACCCTCACTAATTCACCCCTCCACTTT. Its translation: CASHPAGTLTNSPLHF.